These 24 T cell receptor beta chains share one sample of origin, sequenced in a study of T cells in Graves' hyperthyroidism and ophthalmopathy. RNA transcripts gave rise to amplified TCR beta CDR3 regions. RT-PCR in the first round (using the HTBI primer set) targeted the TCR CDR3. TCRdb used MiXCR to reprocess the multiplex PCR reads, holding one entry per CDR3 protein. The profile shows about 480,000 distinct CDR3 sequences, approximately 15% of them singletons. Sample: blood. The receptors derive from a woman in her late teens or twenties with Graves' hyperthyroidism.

The chain's CDR3 is CASSLEGRAKNTEAFF. For the CDR3, the DNA is TGCGCCAGCAGCTTGGAGGGCAGGGCGAAGAACACTGAAGCTTTCTTT. The V and J genes are TRBV5-1 and TRBJ1-1; a possible D gene is TRBD1 (5 bases). The V and J ends lost 0 bases and 1 base respectively, with 13 bases between them. The germline V gene encodes CDR1 SGHRS and CDR2 YFSETQ. The CDR3 contains 16 residues.

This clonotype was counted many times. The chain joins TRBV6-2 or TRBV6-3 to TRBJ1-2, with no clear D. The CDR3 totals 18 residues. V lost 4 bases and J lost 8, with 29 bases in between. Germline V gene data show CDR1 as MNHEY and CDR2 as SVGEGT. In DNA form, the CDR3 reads TGTGCCAGCAGTTTTAACTGGGCACGCCTGGGCCCTAAAGGAGGCTACACCTTC. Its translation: CASSFNWARLGPKGGYTF.

The CDR3 sequence: CSVEGLSGQETQYF. The CDR3 nucleotides are TGCAGCGTTGAGGGTCTTAGCGGGCAAGAGACCCAGTACTTC. The chain links TRBV29-1 to TRBJ2-5, with 7 bases matching TRBD2. Germline CDR1 and CDR2: SQVTM and ANQGSEA. V was pared by 3 bases and J by 2 bases, with 6 bases of the junction left unmatched. The CDR3 totals 14 residues.

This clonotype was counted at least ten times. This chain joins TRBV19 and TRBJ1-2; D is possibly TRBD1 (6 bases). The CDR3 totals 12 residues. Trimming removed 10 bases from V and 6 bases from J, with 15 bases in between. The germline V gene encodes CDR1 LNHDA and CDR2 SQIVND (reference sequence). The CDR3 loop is CATGGMANGYTF. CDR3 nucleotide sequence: TGTGCCACTGGGGGCATGGCAAATGGCTACACCTTC.

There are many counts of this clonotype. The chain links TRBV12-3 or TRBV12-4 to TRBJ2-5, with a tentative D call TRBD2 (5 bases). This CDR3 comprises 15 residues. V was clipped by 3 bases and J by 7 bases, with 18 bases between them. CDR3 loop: CASSFQFGQSGTQYF. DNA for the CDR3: TGTGCCAGCAGTTTTCAGTTTGGTCAGAGCGGGACCCAGTACTTC.

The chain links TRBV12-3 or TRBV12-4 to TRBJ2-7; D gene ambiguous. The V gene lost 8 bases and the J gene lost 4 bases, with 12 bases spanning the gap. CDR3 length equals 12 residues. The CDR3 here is CASGRDQYEQYF. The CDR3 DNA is TGTGCCAGCGGTAGGGATCAGTACGAGCAGTACTTC.

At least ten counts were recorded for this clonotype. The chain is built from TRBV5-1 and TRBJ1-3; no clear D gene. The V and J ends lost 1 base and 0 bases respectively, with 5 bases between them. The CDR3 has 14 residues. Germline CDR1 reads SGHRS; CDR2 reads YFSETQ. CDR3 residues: CASSLTGSGNTIYF. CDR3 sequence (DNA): TGCGCCAGCAGCTTGACGGGCTCTGGAAACACCATATATTTT.

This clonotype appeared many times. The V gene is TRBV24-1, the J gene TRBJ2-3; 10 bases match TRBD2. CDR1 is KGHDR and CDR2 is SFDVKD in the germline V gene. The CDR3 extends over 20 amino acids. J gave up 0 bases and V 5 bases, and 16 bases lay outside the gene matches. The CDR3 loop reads CATSGSGLAGDVGSTDTQYF. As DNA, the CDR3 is TGTGCCACCAGTGGCAGTGGGCTAGCGGGAGATGTAGGAAGCACAGATACGCAGTATTTT.

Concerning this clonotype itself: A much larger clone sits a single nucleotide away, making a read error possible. The chain's CDR3 is CASSLAVLPGVGIQQFF. The CDR3 bases are TGTGCCAGCAGCTTAGCGGTCCTACCGGGAGTGGGGATTCAGCAGTTCTTC. The chain links TRBV7-9 to TRBJ2-1; maybe TRBD2 (6 bases). V lost 0 bases to trimming and J lost 11 bases, with 23 bases between them. This CDR3 is built from 17 residues. Germline CDR1 reads SEHNR; CDR2 reads FQNEAQ (reference sequence).

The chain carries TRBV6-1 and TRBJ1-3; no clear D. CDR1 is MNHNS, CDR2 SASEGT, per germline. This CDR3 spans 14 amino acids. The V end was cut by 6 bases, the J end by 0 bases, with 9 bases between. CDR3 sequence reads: CASRTGNSGNTIYF. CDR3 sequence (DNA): TGTGCCAGCAGGACCGGGAACTCTGGAAACACCATATATTTT.

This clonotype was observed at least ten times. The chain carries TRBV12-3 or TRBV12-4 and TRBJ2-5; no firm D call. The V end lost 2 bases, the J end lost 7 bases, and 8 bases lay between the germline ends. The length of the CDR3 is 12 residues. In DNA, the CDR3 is TGTGCCAGCAGTTTATGGCATGGGACCCAGTACTTC. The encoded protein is CASSLWHGTQYF.

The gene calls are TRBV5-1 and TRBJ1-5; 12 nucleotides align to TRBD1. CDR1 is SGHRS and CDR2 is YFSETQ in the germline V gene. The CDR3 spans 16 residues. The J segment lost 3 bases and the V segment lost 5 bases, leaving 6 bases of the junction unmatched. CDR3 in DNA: TGCGCCAGCAGATCCGGGACAGGGGGCGTCAATCAGCCCCAGCATTTT. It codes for CASRSGTGGVNQPQHF.

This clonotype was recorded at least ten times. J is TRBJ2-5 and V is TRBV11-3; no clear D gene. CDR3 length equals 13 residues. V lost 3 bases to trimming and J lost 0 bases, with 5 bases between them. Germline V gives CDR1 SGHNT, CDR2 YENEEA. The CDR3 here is CASSFADQETQYF. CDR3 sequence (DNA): TGTGCCAGCAGCTTTGCGGACCAAGAGACCCAGTACTTC.

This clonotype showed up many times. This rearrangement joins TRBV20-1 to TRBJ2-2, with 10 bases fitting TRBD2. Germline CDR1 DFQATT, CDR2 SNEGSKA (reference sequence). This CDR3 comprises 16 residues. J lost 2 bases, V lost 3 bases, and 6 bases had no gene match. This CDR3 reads CSARASGRPNTGELFF. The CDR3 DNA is TGCAGTGCTAGGGCTAGCGGGAGACCTAACACCGGGGAGCTGTTTTTT.

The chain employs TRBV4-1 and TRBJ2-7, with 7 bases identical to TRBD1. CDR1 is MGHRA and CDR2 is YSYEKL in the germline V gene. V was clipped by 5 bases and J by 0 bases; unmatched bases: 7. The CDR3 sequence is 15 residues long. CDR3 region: CASSEGQASSYEQYF. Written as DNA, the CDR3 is TGCGCCAGCAGCGAAGGACAGGCGAGCTCCTACGAGCAGTACTTC.

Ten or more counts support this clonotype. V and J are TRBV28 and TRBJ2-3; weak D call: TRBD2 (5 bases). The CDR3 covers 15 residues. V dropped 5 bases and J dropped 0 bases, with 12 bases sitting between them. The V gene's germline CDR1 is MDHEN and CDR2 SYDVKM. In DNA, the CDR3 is TGTGCCAGCAGTCCCCGACTACCCAGCACAGATACGCAGTATTTT. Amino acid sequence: CASSPRLPSTDTQYF. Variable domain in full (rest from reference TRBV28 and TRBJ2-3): DVKVTQSSRYLVKRTGEKVFLECVQDMDHENMFWYRQDPGLGLRLIYFSYDVKMKEKGDIPEGYSVSREKKERFSLILESASTNQTSMYLCASSPRLPSTDTQYFGPGTRLTVL.

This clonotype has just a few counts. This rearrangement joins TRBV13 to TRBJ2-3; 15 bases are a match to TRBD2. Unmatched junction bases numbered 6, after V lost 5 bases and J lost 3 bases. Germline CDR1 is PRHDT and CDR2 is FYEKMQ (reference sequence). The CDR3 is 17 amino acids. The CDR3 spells CASSAGGTSGRTDTQYF. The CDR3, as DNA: TGTGCCAGCAGCGCTGGGGGGACTAGCGGGAGGACAGATACGCAGTATTTT.

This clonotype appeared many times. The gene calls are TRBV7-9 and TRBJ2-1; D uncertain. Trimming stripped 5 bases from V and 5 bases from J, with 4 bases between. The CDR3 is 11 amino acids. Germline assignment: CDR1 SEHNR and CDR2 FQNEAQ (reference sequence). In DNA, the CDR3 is TGTGCCAGCAGCACCCACAATGAGCAGTTCTTC. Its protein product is CASSTHNEQFF.

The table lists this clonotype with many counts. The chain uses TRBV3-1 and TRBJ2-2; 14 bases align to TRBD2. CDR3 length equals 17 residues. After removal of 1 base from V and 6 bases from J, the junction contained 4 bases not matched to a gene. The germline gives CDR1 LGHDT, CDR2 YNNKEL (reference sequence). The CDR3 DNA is TGTGCCAGCAGCCAAGGGAGGGGACTAGCGGGAGCCGGGGAGCTGTTTTTT. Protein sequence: CASSQGRGLAGAGELFF.

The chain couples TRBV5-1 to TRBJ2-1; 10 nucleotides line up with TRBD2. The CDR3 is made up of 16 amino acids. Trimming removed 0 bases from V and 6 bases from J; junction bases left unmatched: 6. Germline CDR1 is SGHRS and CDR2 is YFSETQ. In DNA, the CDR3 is TGCGCCAGCAGCTTGGTGGCTAGCGGGAGTCCCAATGAGCAGTTCTTC. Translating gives CASSLVASGSPNEQFF.

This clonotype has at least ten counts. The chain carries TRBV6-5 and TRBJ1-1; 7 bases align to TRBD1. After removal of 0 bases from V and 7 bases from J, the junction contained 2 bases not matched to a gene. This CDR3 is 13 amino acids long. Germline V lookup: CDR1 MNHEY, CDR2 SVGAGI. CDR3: CASSYSTGNEAFF. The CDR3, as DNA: TGTGCCAGCAGTTACTCGACAGGGAATGAAGCTTTCTTT.

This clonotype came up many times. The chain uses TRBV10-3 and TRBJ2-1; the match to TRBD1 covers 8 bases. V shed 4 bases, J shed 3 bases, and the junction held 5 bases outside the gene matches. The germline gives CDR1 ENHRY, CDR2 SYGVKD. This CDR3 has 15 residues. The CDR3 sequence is CAISGSGGDYNEQFF. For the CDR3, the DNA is TGTGCCATCAGTGGTTCAGGGGGCGACTACAATGAGCAGTTCTTC.

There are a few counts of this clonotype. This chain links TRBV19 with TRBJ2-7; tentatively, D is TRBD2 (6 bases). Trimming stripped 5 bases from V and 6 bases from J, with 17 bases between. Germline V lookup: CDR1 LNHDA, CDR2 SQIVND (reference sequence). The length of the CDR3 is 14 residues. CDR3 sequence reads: CASSPRAGRGEQYF. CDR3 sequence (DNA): TGTGCCAGTAGTCCCCGGGCGGGGCGGGGCGAGCAGTACTTC.

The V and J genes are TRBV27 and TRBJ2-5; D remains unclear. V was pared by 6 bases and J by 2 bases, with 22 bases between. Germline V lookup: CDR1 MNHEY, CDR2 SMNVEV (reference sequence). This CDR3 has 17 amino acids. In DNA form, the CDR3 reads TGTGCCAGCAGACCCCCCTTCGGGCAGCAAACTCAAGAGACCCAGTACTTC. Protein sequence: CASRPPFGQQTQETQYF.